These T cell receptor beta chains were read from a single sample in a study of cytomegalovirus exposure and HLA in healthy donors. This table comes from immunoSEQ multiplex PCR, and its TCRdb copy is limited to in-frame clones, with some not included. This sample has approximately 100,000 clones, with about 59% found just once. The material sequenced was PBMCs. The receptors here all came from a man aged 25 to 45 in good health and CMV-seropositive. Both conserved end residues are part of each CDR3. A D gene is named only where the DNA matches it firmly. Not all rows give a size; the values are once, few, many and, for expanded clones, a class.

-	TRBV9	TRBJ2-3	TRBD2	CASSAWTSGGTDTQYF	TGTGCCAGCAGTGCCTGGACTAGCGGGGGCACAGATACGCAGTATTTT
-	TRBV2	TRBJ1-5	-	CASKGRGGDNQPQHF	TGTGCCAGCAAGGGCAGGGGAGGGGATAATCAGCCCCAGCATTTT
few	TRBV10-3	TRBJ2-7	TRBD2	CATTSGGSAYEQYF	TGTGCCACGACTAGCGGGGGTTCTGCGTACGAGCAGTACTTC
-	TRBV6-1	TRBJ2-7	-	CASSEVDSWSYEQYF	TGTGCCAGCAGTGAAGTAGACAGTTGGAGCTACGAGCAGTACTTC
-	TRBV4-1	TRBJ1-2	TRBD1	CASSPSPGQGAHRSYTF	TGCGCCAGCAGCCCAAGTCCGGGACAGGGAGCCCATCGGAGCTACACCTTC
-	TRBV27	TRBJ2-1	-	CASGSRGGYNEQFF	TGTGCCAGCGGATCTCGCGGAGGGTACAATGAGCAGTTCTTC
-	TRBV7-9	TRBJ1-3	-	CASSIMGLSSGNTIYF	TGTGCCAGCAGCATCATGGGACTCTCCTCTGGAAACACCATATATTTT
few	TRBV18	TRBJ2-3	-	CASSPAEGDTQYF	TGTGCCAGCTCACCGGCCGAGGGAGATACGCAGTATTTT
-	TRBV2	TRBJ1-5	TRBD1	CASSSLDRAPQHF	TGTGCCAGCAGTTCTTTGGACAGGGCGCCCCAGCATTTT
-	TRBV5-1	TRBJ1-1	-	CASSLTRQDNTEAFF	TGCGCCAGCAGCTTGACCAGACAGGATAACACTGAAGCTTTCTTT
-	TRBV6-5	TRBJ2-7	-	CASRQTARPYEQYF	TGTGCCAGCAGGCAGACCGCTAGACCCTACGAGCAGTACTTC
-	TRBV28	TRBJ1-1	TRBD1	CASSRRGLTEAFF	TGTGCCAGCAGCCGGAGGGGGCTCACTGAAGCTTTCTTT
-	TRBV30	TRBJ2-3	-	CACPPARDRWGTQYF	TGTGCCTGCCCGCCTGCGCGGGACCGGTGGGGTACGCAGTATTTT
few	TRBV30	TRBJ2-1	TRBD2	CAWSEGTSGPYNEQFF	TGTGCCTGGAGTGAAGGGACTAGCGGGCCCTACAATGAGCAGTTCTTC
-	TRBV18	TRBJ2-1	-	CASSPPERVWTYNEQFF	TGTGCCAGCTCCCCGCCAGAGAGGGTATGGACCTACAATGAGCAGTTCTTC
-	TRBV5-1	TRBJ2-1	-	CASSLATDYNEQFF	TGCGCCAGCAGCTTGGCTACCGACTACAATGAGCAGTTCTTC
-	TRBV9	TRBJ2-1	TRBD2	CASSPTAGAGNEQFF	TGTGCCAGCAGCCCAACAGCGGGGGCGGGGAATGAGCAGTTCTTC
-	TRBV27	TRBJ2-7	-	CASKLGQANEQYF	TGTGCCAGCAAGTTGGGGCAGGCCAACGAGCAGTACTTC
few	TRBV7-9	TRBJ2-1	-	CASSLGFGDEQFF	TGTGCCAGCAGCTTGGGCTTCGGGGATGAGCAGTTCTTC
-	TRBV4-1	TRBJ2-3	-	CASSQLADRDMQYF	TGCGCCAGCAGCCAATTAGCGGACCGGGATATGCAGTATTTT
few	TRBV11-2	TRBJ1-4	-	CASSLGRGEKLFF	TGTGCCAGCAGCCTAGGGCGGGGTGAAAAACTGTTTTTT
-	TRBV18	TRBJ1-2	-	CASSRDLGQSYGYTF	TGTGCCAGCTCAAGGGACTTGGGCCAAAGCTATGGCTACACCTTC
-	TRBV2	TRBJ2-1	TRBD2	CASSWGLASQNEQFF	TGTGCCAGCAGTTGGGGACTAGCGAGTCAAAATGAGCAGTTCTTC
-	TRBV2	TRBJ2-5	-	CASSRQTQETQYF	TGTGCCAGCAGTAGACAGACCCAAGAGACCCAGTACTTC
-	TRBV18	TRBJ2-1	TRBD2	CASSITGGTYNEQFF	TGTGCCAGCTCCATCACGGGGGGAACCTACAATGAGCAGTTCTTC
-	TRBV5-6	TRBJ1-2	TRBD1	CASSWAGTGESGYTF	TGTGCCAGCAGCTGGGCCGGGACAGGGGAGAGTGGCTACACCTTC
few	TRBV2	TRBJ2-7	TRBD1	CASSGSGTGLSEQYF	TGTGCCAGCAGCGGATCCGGGACAGGCTTGTCCGAGCAGTACTTC
-	TRBV11-2	TRBJ1-1	-	CASSSESTEAFF	TGTGCCAGCAGCTCGGAGAGCACTGAAGCTTTCTTT
-	TRBV19	TRBJ2-1	TRBD1	CASSIGMGTASYNEQFF	TGTGCCAGTAGTATAGGGATGGGGACAGCTTCCTACAATGAGCAGTTCTTC